The source of this T cell receptor (beta chain) is a study of CD8 T cells in ankylosing spondylitis. After removal of 0 bases from V and 0 bases from J, the junction contained 8 bases not matched to a gene. CDR3 length equals 20 residues. The germline V gene encodes CDR1 SGHRS and CDR2 YFSETQ. TCRdb used MiXCR to reprocess the 5' RACE reads, holding one entry per CDR3 protein. The table includes some 240,000 distinct CDR3 sequences, over 8.5% detected once. Overall study findings and caveats: Earlier studies detected some motif variants in reactive arthritis synovial fluid and blood.

This clonotype has ten or more counts. Its antigen is unknown. The chain joins TRBV5-1 to TRBJ1-6; TRBD1 matches at 11 bases. Source material: blood, either unsorted or a sorted T cell fraction (not recorded which). The receptor's source is a male donor with ankylosing spondylitis or in good health (not recorded which). In nucleotides, the CDR3 is TGCGCCAGCAGCTTGGGGACAGGGGGCTCTATGAGCTCCTATAATTCACCCCTCCACTTT. Translation gives CASSLGTGGSMSSYNSPLHF.